This T cell receptor beta chain was observed in a study of blood T cell repertoires in COVID-19. Across the study: Acute and convalescent COVID-19 samples came from the United States, Italy and Spain. Nucleic acid was either cDNA or gDNA, and it came from T cells, B-cell-depleted T cells, or PBMCs.

Germline V gene lookup returns CDR1 SGHRS and CDR2 YFSETQ. The CDR3 extends over 15 amino acids. V shed 5 bases and J 1 base; nucleotides not matched to a gene: 5. In the authors' methods: The authors estimated nucleated cell counts from reference gene primer amplification. Profiling relied on immunoSEQ multiplex PCR, and the TCRdb table lists in-frame clones only, not all of them. For V, J and clone size, that table is used; D and trimming come from the DNA. The sample lists about 220,000 clones, 84% occurring once. J is TRBJ2-2 and V is TRBV5-1; TRBD2 agrees at 7 bases. Sequencing was performed on peripheral blood. The receptor was derived from a woman aged 60-75 years who had recovered from COVID-19. DNA for the CDR3: TGCGCCAGCAGGTCGGGAGGCCAGAACACCGGGGAGCTGTTTTTT. This gives the protein CASRSGGQNTGELFF.